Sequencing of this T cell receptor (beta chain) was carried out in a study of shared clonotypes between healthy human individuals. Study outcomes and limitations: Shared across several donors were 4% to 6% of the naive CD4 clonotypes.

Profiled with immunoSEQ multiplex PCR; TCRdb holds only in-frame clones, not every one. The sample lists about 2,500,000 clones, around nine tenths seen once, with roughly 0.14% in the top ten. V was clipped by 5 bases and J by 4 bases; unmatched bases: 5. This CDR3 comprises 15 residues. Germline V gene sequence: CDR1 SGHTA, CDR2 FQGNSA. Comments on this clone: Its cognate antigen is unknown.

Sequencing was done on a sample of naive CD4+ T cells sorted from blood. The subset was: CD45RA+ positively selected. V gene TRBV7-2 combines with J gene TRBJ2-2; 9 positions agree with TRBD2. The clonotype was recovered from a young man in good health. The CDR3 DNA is TGTGCCAGCAGCCCACTAGCGGGTGGCACCGGGGAGCTGTTTTTT. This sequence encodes CASSPLAGGTGELFF.